Below, one TCR beta chain is given with its context. Its antigen remains unknown. The entry originates in a study of shared clonotypes between healthy human individuals. Generated by immunoSEQ multiplex PCR, the TCRdb table keeps only in-frame clones and is missing some. This sample carries under 1,900,000 clones, roughly 98.5% of them seen once, and the ten largest clones take about 0.34%. CD45RA+ naive and CD45RA-negative memory subsets were separated from CD4+ cells. Per germline, CDR1 SGHTA and CDR2 FQGNSA. Trimming cost V 0 bases and J 6 bases, with 14 bases left between them. The CDR3 is 15 residues long. Study-wide findings and caveats: Sampling covered nothing but blood. Tissue TCR repertoires likely differ from those found in blood.

Sequencing was performed on naive CD4+ T cells sorted from blood. Subset in this sample: CD45RA+ positively selected. The V call is TRBV7-2, the J call TRBJ1-2, with no clear D. This sequence was found in a man aged 30 to 45 in good health. The CDR3 region is CASSLAEWVGNGYTF. Written as DNA, the CDR3 is TGTGCCAGCAGCTTAGCGGAATGGGTGGGGAATGGCTACACCTTC. The full variable domain, with the rest looked up from reference TRBV7-2 and TRBJ1-2, is GAGVSQSPSNKVTEKGKDVELRCDPISGHTALYWYRQSLGQGLEFLIYFQGNSAPDKSGLPSDRFSAERTGGSVSTLTIQRTQQEDSAVYLCASSLAEWVGNGYTFGSGTRLTVV.